This TCR beta chain originates from a study of shared clonotypes between healthy human individuals. On the study more broadly: Used for every donor were three CD4 naive, three CD4 memory, two CD8 naive and one CD8 memory plate.

Original handling: From ImmunoSEQ came sequences covering only the junction and carrying no quality scores, so filtering differed. The assay was immunoSEQ multiplex PCR, and TCRdb's table has in-frame clones only and misses some. The DNA was the basis for D and trimming; V, J and clone size are from that table. The data contain a few million clones, about 92% of them seen just once; the ten biggest clones take up over 0.12%. Findings and limits, study-wide: Naive subsets tended to show greater estimated richness than memory subsets.

V dropped 2 bases and J dropped 7 bases, with 17 bases sitting between them. The CDR3 loop spans 15 amino acids. CDR1 MRHNA and CDR2 SNTAGT come from the germline V gene. On this clone: Its antigen is as yet unknown.

This chain connects TRBV6-4 to TRBJ1-2, with D possibly matching TRBD1 (6 bases). The TCR sequence derives from a man aged 18 to 29 in good health. The sample was naive CD4+ T cells sorted from blood. Subset described: CD45RA+ positively selected. CDR3 in DNA: TGTGCCAGCAGTGACGGGCAGGGGCGAACCGGTGGCTACACCTTC. This translates into CASSDGQGRTGGYTF.